Listed here are 5 T cell receptor beta chains from one sample, sequenced in a study of T cells in Graves' hyperthyroidism and ophthalmopathy. RNA transcripts provided the source from which TCR beta CDR3 regions were amplified. During a first-round RT-PCR of the TCR CDR3, the HTBI primer set was used. From the multiplex PCR reads, TCRdb called clonotypes with MiXCR, one entry per CDR3 protein. The data contain 600,000 or so distinct CDR3 sequences, about 14% of them singletons. Sequences were obtained from blood. The receptors come from a woman aged 50 to 60 with Graves' ophthalmopathy.

This clonotype was observed many times. This chain links TRBV11-3 with TRBJ1-1; weak D call: TRBD1 (6 bases). V was cut by 1 base and J by 10 bases, with 10 bases left in between. CDR3 length equals 12 residues. Germline V gives CDR1 SGHNT, CDR2 YENEEA. CDR3 nucleotide sequence: TGTGCCAGCAGCTTAGTCTGGGGGCGAGCTTTCTTT. This encodes CASSLVWGRAFF.

The chain links TRBV12-3 or TRBV12-4 to TRBJ1-4, with 7 bases identical to TRBD1. V lost 6 bases, J lost 7 bases, and 11 bases stayed unmatched. The CDR3 consists of 15 residues. CDR3 nucleotides: TGTGCCAGCAGCAGAAGACAGGGAGGGTTTGAAAAACTGTTTTTT. Amino acids: CASSRRQGGFEKLFF.

This clonotype has a count of ten or more. This chain links TRBV2 with TRBJ2-1, with unresolved D. V dropped 6 bases and J dropped 9 bases, with 9 bases sitting between them. The CDR3 has 11 amino acids. The germline CDR1 and CDR2 sequences are SNHLY and FYNNEI. CDR3 sequence: CASRSPFEQFF. DNA for the CDR3: TGTGCCAGCAGATCGCCCTTTGAGCAGTTCTTC.

The chain carries TRBV6-5 and TRBJ1-4; D might be TRBD1 (5 bases). Trimming took 2 bases from V and 8 from J, leaving 12 bases between them. The CDR3 is 14 amino acids. Germline V gives CDR1 MNHEY, CDR2 SVGAGI. DNA of the CDR3: TGTGCCAGCAGTTACCGGGACCTCTGGGAAAAACTGTTTTTT. Translated: CASSYRDLWEKLFF.

This clonotype occurred a few times. CDR3 amino acids: CASSYAPGQNTGELFF. CDR3 nucleotides: TGTGCCAGCAGTTACGCTCCGGGACAGAACACCGGGGAGCTGTTTTTT. V and J are TRBV6-2 or TRBV6-3 and TRBJ2-2, with TRBD1 as a possible D gene (6 bases). Per germline, CDR1 MNHEY and CDR2 SVGEGT. The CDR3 is made up of 16 amino acids. V dropped 2 bases and J dropped 1 base, with 11 bases sitting between them.